The 27 T cell receptor beta chains in this list originate from one sample, sequenced in a study of beta chain features in type 1 diabetes. As every portion of the isolated RNA was reverse transcribed, the sequencing read expressed TCRB transcripts. Assay: immunoSEQ multiplex PCR; the TCRdb copy retains only in-frame clones and omits some. The table has roughly 450,000 clones, 11% to 15% seen once. Sequenced: naive CD4+ T cells from blood. All receptors derive from a man aged 30-40 years in good health.

This clone was observed a handful of times. This chain connects TRBV29-1 to TRBJ1-2; D possibly corresponds to TRBD1 (5 bases). V lost 3 bases to trimming and J lost 7 bases, with 12 bases between them. Per the germline V gene, CDR1 is SQVTM and CDR2 is ANQGSEA. This CDR3 has 12 residues. CDR3 bases: TGCAGCGTTGATACTACAGGCTTTGGCTACACCTTC. This encodes CSVDTTGFGYTF. Using reference TRBV29-1 and TRBJ1-2 for the parts outside the CDR3, the full variable domain is SAVISQKPSRDICQRGTSLTIQCQVDSQVTMMFWYRQQPGQSLTLIATANQGSEATYESGFVIDKFPISRPNLTFSTLTVSNMSPEDSSIYLCSVDTTGFGYTFGSGTRLTVV.

There are a few counts of this clone. The CDR3 region is CAIRQDKSQETQYF. In nucleotides, the CDR3 is TGTGCCATCAGACAGGATAAGTCCCAAGAGACCCAGTACTTC. This chain links TRBV10-3 with TRBJ2-5, with TRBD1 as a possible D gene (5 bases). The germline V and J ends were trimmed by 6 bases and 1 base, with 12 bases remaining between them. From germline, CDR1 is ENHRY and CDR2 SYGVKD. CDR3 length equals 14 residues.

V and J are TRBV15 and TRBJ1-2, with TRBD1 identical over 7 bases. Trimming took 5 bases from V and 7 from J; bases not matched to a gene: 7. The CDR3 consists of 13 residues. Germline-derived CDR1 and CDR2 are LNHNV and YYDKDF (reference sequence). DNA of the CDR3: TGTGCCACCAGCTCGACAGGGACCGGTGGCTACACCTTC. The encoded protein is CATSSTGTGGYTF.

This clone was seen more than once but under ten times. CDR3 sequence (DNA): TGTGCCATTGGGACTAGCGGTAGCACAGATACGCAGTATTTT. Protein: CAIGTSGSTDTQYF. V gene TRBV10-3 combines with J gene TRBJ2-3; 11 positions match TRBD2. With V trimmed by 9 bases and J by 0 bases, 2 bases remained unmatched. Germline CDR1 is ENHRY and CDR2 is SYGVKD. The CDR3 is made up of 14 amino acids.

This clone has a handful of counts. The V and J genes are TRBV5-1 and TRBJ2-3, with a tentative D call TRBD1 (6 bases). There are 14 residues in the CDR3. Between the trimmed V and J ends, which lost 3 bases and 2 bases, there was a span of 10 bases. CDR1 and CDR2 (germline): SGHRS, YFSETQ. The CDR3 spells CASSYWDITDTQYF. The CDR3 nucleotides are TGCGCCAGCAGCTATTGGGACATCACAGATACGCAGTATTTT. Supplemented by reference TRBV5-1 and TRBJ2-3, the full variable domain reads KAGVTQTPRYLIKTRGQQVTLSCSPISGHRSVSWYQQTPGQGLQFLFEYFSETQRNKGNFPGRFSGRQFSNSRSEMNVSTLELGDSALYLCASSYWDITDTQYFGPGTRLTVL.

The table lists this clone with a few counts. CDR3 amino acids: CSVETRGGRRTGELFF. The CDR3 nucleotides are TGCAGCGTTGAAACCCGTGGTGGAAGGCGGACCGGGGAGCTGTTTTTT. The chain combines TRBV29-1 with TRBJ2-2; D is uncertain. Deletions cut 2 bases from V and 5 bases from J, with 18 bases between. The CDR3 loop spans 16 amino acids. CDR1 is SQVTM, CDR2 ANQGSEA, per germline.

At least ten counts were recorded for this clone. This chain links TRBV10-3 with TRBJ2-5; perhaps TRBD1 as D (6 bases). V gave up 10 bases and J gave up 5 bases, with 20 bases separating them. There are 14 residues in the CDR3. CDR1 is ENHRY, CDR2 SYGVKD, per germline. The CDR3 DNA reads as TGTGCCACCACACTCAGGAACAGGGTGGAGACCCAGTACTTC. Its protein is CATTLRNRVETQYF.

This clone was seen a handful of times. The V call is TRBV5-6, the J call TRBJ2-7; 9 nucleotides match TRBD1. CDR3 length equals 15 residues. The V segment lost 5 bases and the J segment 3 bases; nucleotides outside the gene matches: 9. CDR1 is SGHDT, CDR2 YYEEEE, per germline. In DNA, the CDR3 is TGTGCCAGCAGAAAGTGGGACAGGGACCTCTACGAGCAGTACTTC. This sequence encodes CASRKWDRDLYEQYF. Full variable domain (remainder filled in from reference TRBV5-6 and TRBJ2-7): DAGVTQSPTHLIKTRGQQVTLRCSPKSGHDTVSWYQQALGQGPQFIFQYYEEEERQRGNFPDRFSGHQFPNYSSELNVNALLLGDSALYLCASRKWDRDLYEQYFGPGTRLTVT.

V is TRBV2 and J is TRBJ2-1; TRBD1 matches at 8 bases. Germline V gene data show CDR1 as SNHLY and CDR2 as FYNNEI. CDR3 length equals 13 residues. The V gene end was trimmed by 6 bases and the J gene end by 10 bases; junction bases not matched to a gene: 8. CDR3 in amino acids: CASSGQGRDEQFF. The CDR3 nucleotides are TGTGCCAGCAGCGGACAGGGACGGGACGAGCAGTTCTTC.

This clone showed up just a few times. The chain employs TRBV6-6 and TRBJ1-2, with D possibly being TRBD1 (6 bases). Germline V gene data show CDR1 as MNHNY and CDR2 as SVGAGI (reference sequence). Trimming took off 7 bases at V and 5 bases at J, with 17 bases between the two ends. The CDR3 covers 14 residues. DNA for the CDR3: TGTGCCAGCACCCAACGGGGGCCCCGGTATGGCTACACCTTC. Translated, it gives CASTQRGPRYGYTF.

This clone was found a few times. This chain joins TRBV14 and TRBJ1-6; D is uncertain. The V end was cut by 6 bases, the J end by 10 bases, with 13 bases between. The CDR3 extends over 13 amino acids. Germline loops: CDR1 SGHDN, CDR2 FVKESK. The CDR3 spells CASSDLSGSPLHF. The CDR3, as DNA: TGTGCCAGCAGTGACCTGAGTGGGTCACCCCTCCACTTT.

The chain joins TRBV7-9 to TRBJ2-5; TRBD2 is a possible D gene (5 bases). Germline CDR1 and CDR2: SEHNR and FQNEAQ (reference sequence). This CDR3 is 14 amino acids long. Trimming pared 0 bases from V and 5 bases from J, leaving 10 bases between. The CDR3 DNA reads as TGTGCCAGCAGCTTAGCGGAGGTGTTGGAGACCCAGTACTTC. It translates to CASSLAEVLETQYF.

This clone was seen a handful of times. The chain has TRBV28 and TRBJ1-1, with D possibly matching TRBD1 (6 bases). CDR3 length: 13 residues. The V gene lost 5 bases and the J gene lost 8 bases, with 15 bases spanning the gap. Germline values: CDR1 MDHEN, CDR2 SYDVKM. As DNA, the CDR3 is TGTGCCAGCAGTACAGGGCCTTGGGACGAAGCTTTCTTT. Translation: CASSTGPWDEAFF.

The chain links TRBV7-9 to TRBJ2-7; D might be TRBD2 (5 bases). CDR3 length equals 14 residues. With 1 base removed from V and 3 bases from J, the gap between germline ends came to 10 bases. From germline, CDR1 is SEHNR and CDR2 FQNEAQ (reference sequence). The CDR3 coding sequence is TGTGCCAGCAGCTTAGGGGTAGCGAGCTACGAGCAGTACGTC. This translates into CASSLGVASYEQYV.

This chain uses TRBV5-1 with TRBJ1-4; TRBD1 agrees at 7 bases. The CDR3 is 15 residues long. V dropped 4 bases and J dropped 5; count of bases not matched to a gene: 8. Looked up from germline, CDR1 is SGHRS and CDR2 is YFSETQ. CDR3 loop: CASSQGTATNEKLFF. The CDR3 DNA sequence: TGCGCCAGCAGCCAGGGGACAGCCACCAATGAAAAACTGTTTTTT.

This sequence joins TRBV4-2 and TRBJ2-5; D may be TRBD2 (6 bases). This CDR3 contains 14 residues. Trimming removed 4 bases from V and 5 bases from J, with 14 bases in between. CDR1 is LGHNA, CDR2 YNFKEQ, per germline. Here the CDR3 DNA reads TGTGCCAGCAGCCCATCCGGGACTCGGGAGACCCAGTACTTC. The encoded protein is CASSPSGTRETQYF.

In nucleotides, the CDR3 is TGTGCCAGCAGCCCACTAGCGGGGGGAACGAATGAGCAGTTCTTC. Translating gives CASSPLAGGTNEQFF. The V and J genes are TRBV13 and TRBJ2-1; 12 nucleotides line up with TRBD2. Germline assignment: CDR1 PRHDT and CDR2 FYEKMQ (reference sequence). V shed 5 bases, J shed 7 bases, and the junction held 6 bases outside the gene matches. The CDR3 extends over 15 amino acids.

This chain uses TRBV5-4 with TRBJ1-2, with D unclear. The CDR3 runs to 12 residues. Germline lookup yields CDR1 SGHNT and CDR2 YYREEE (reference sequence). V lost 4 bases to trimming and J lost 1 base, with 5 bases between them. CDR3 bases: TGTGCCAGCAGCCTCGATAACTATGGCTACACCTTC. Its translation: CASSLDNYGYTF.

The CDR3 protein is CASSRFSFSGFDEQFF. The CDR3 DNA reads as TGTGCCAGCAGCCGATTCTCCTTTAGCGGGTTCGATGAGCAGTTCTTC. V is TRBV7-2 and J is TRBJ2-1; 7 bases match TRBD2. V dropped 5 bases and J dropped 8; count of bases not matched to a gene: 15. CDR1 SGHTA and CDR2 FQGNSA come from the germline V gene. CDR3 length: 16 amino acids.

This clone has only a few counts. The CDR3, as DNA: TGTGCCAGCAGCTTAGTGGCGTCGGGACAGGGGACCTACGAGCAGTACGTC. Its translation is CASSLVASGQGTYEQYV. The chain combines TRBV7-9 with TRBJ2-7, with 10 bases aligning to TRBD1. This CDR3 has 17 amino acids. Germline V gene data show CDR1 as SEHNR and CDR2 as FQNEAQ (reference sequence). With 1 base clipped from V and 2 bases from J, the junction kept 8 bases outside the gene matches.

This clone was counted between two and nine times. This chain links TRBV7-9 with TRBJ2-4, with D unresolved. The CDR3 loop spans 18 amino acids. Germline CDR1 is SEHNR and CDR2 is FQNEAQ (reference sequence). V lost 1 base and J lost 3, with 19 bases in between. CDR3 nucleotides: TGTGCCAGCAGCTTAGGAGGTCTAAATATTCCGGGCAAAAACATTCAGTACTTC. Its translation is CASSLGGLNIPGKNIQYF.

This clone was observed a few times. The CDR3 region has the DNA TGTGCCAGCAGCCAGGCAGGGTACTCCTACGAGCAGTACTTC. Its protein is CASSQAGYSYEQYF. The genes are TRBV7-2 and TRBJ2-7; D is perhaps TRBD1 (5 bases). V lost 5 bases and J 0 bases, leaving 11 bases between the germline ends. Germline CDR1 is SGHTA and CDR2 is FQGNSA. The CDR3 is 14 residues long.

This clone was found a few times. V usage is TRBV9 and J usage is TRBJ2-1; 10 positions agree with TRBD1. The V gene's germline CDR1 is SGDLS and CDR2 YYNGEE. V was pared by 5 bases and J by 5 bases, with 10 bases of the junction left unmatched. The CDR3 runs to 16 residues. Here the CDR3 reads CASSSHDRGLDNEQFF. The DNA for the CDR3 is TGTGCCAGCAGTTCACACGACAGGGGGCTGGACAATGAGCAGTTCTTC.

The V and J genes are TRBV18 and TRBJ2-5, with D possibly matching TRBD2 (5 bases). Germline loops: CDR1 KGHSH, CDR2 LQKENI. There are 14 residues in the CDR3. V lost 1 base and J 1 base, leaving 7 bases between the germline ends. CDR3 nucleotides: TGTGCCAGCTCACCACGAGGGATCCAAGAGACCCAGTACTTC. It codes for CASSPRGIQETQYF.

This clone showed up just a few times. The V and J genes are TRBV27 and TRBJ2-7; 7 nucleotides match TRBD1. CDR3 length: 14 amino acids. V lost 5 bases and J lost 0; bases outside the gene matches: 4. Germline V gene sequence: CDR1 MNHEY, CDR2 SMNVEV (reference sequence). The CDR3 nucleotides are TGTGCCAGCAGTCGACAGGGAAGCTCCTACGAGCAGTACGTC. This gives the protein CASSRQGSSYEQYV.

This clone showed up just once. The V gene is TRBV6-1, the J gene TRBJ2-7, with D hard to call. The V end lost 6 bases, the J end lost 2 bases, and 11 bases lay between the germline ends. CDR1 MNHNS and CDR2 SASEGT come from the germline V gene. The length of the CDR3 is 13 residues. The CDR3 spells CASRLTVTYEQYF. The CDR3 region has the DNA TGTGCCAGCAGGCTGACGGTGACCTACGAGCAGTACTTC.

The J gene is TRBJ2-1, the V gene TRBV5-1; no clear D gene. The germline V and J ends were trimmed by 0 bases and 4 bases, with 8 bases remaining between them. The germline V gene encodes CDR1 SGHRS and CDR2 YFSETQ. CDR3 length equals 14 residues. The CDR3 loop is CASSLVFGYNEQFF. In DNA form, the CDR3 reads TGCGCCAGCAGCTTGGTGTTCGGTTACAATGAGCAGTTCTTC.